This T cell receptor beta chain was sequenced for a study of CD8 T cells in Susac syndrome. Random hexamers primed reverse transcription of about 0.45 to 1 ug RNA. TCRdb reprocessed the immunoSEQ multiplex PCR reads via MiXCR and lists one record per CDR3 protein. Of some 100,000 distinct CDR3 sequences listed, about 95% are singletons. This receptor was obtained from a human donor with Susac syndrome. What was sequenced was CD8+ T cells from PBMCs.

CDR3 amino acids: CSARDSGGEQFF. CDR3 nucleotide sequence: TGCAGTGCTAGAGATTCCGGTGGTGAGCAGTTCTTC. The chain couples TRBV20-1 to TRBJ2-1, with D unresolved. This CDR3 comprises 12 residues. Germline V gene sequence: CDR1 DFQATT, CDR2 SNEGSKA (reference sequence). Trimming left V 0 bases short and J 9 bases short, with 9 bases between.